These T cell receptor beta chains were read from a single sample in a study of beta chain features in type 1 diabetes. Profiled with immunoSEQ multiplex PCR; TCRdb holds only in-frame clones, not every one. This table holds under 350,000 clones, 20% to 25% found once. The source material was naive CD4+ T cells from blood. The receptors stem from a woman aged 30 to 39 with type 1 diabetes. Both conserved end residues are part of each CDR3. Fields, in order: J gene, clone size, V gene, D gene, CDR3 DNA, CDR3 protein. D genes are given only for firm matches. A clone size is listed for some rows: how often the clone was seen (once, few, many), or a class if it is expanded.

J gene: TRBJ1-5
clone size: .
V gene: TRBV18
D gene: TRBD1
CDR3 DNA: TGTGCCAGCTCACCAGGGACAGGGGAAGCCAATCAGCCCCAGCATTTT
CDR3 protein: CASSPGTGEANQPQHF

J gene: TRBJ1-1
clone size: .
V gene: TRBV30
D gene: TRBD1
CDR3 DNA: TGTGCCTGGAGTGTACTGGGACAGGGTGAAGCTTTCTTT
CDR3 protein: CAWSVLGQGEAFF

J gene: TRBJ1-5
clone size: .
V gene: TRBV7-2
D gene: .
CDR3 DNA: TGTGCCAGCAGCTCGCCTCGGACAGACCAGCCCCAGCATTTT
CDR3 protein: CASSSPRTDQPQHF

J gene: TRBJ2-1
clone size: few
V gene: TRBV10-3
D gene: TRBD1
CDR3 DNA: TGTGCCATCAGTGAAAGGACAGGTTTCGAGCAGTTCTTC
CDR3 protein: CAISERTGFEQFF

J gene: TRBJ1-2
clone size: .
V gene: TRBV5-1
D gene: TRBD1
CDR3 DNA: TGCGCCAGCAGCTTAAGGGCAGGGGGTAGCGGCTACACCTTC
CDR3 protein: CASSLRAGGSGYTF

J gene: TRBJ2-1
clone size: few
V gene: TRBV30
D gene: .
CDR3 DNA: TGTGCCTTCCGGGGGAGCTCCTACAATGAGCAGTTCTTC
CDR3 protein: CAFRGSSYNEQFF

J gene: TRBJ1-2
clone size: few
V gene: TRBV4-2
D gene: .
CDR3 DNA: TGTGCCAGCAGCCAAGACCACCAGGGTCCTCCTACCTTC
CDR3 protein: CASSQDHQGPPTF

J gene: TRBJ1-2
clone size: .
V gene: TRBV18
D gene: .
CDR3 DNA: TGTGCCAGCTCACCCCCGGGTCGCGATGGCTACACCTTC
CDR3 protein: CASSPPGRDGYTF

J gene: TRBJ2-7
clone size: few
V gene: TRBV4-1
D gene: TRBD1
CDR3 DNA: TGCGCCAGCAGCCAAGTGGGGACAGGGGACTACGAGCAGTACTTC
CDR3 protein: CASSQVGTGDYEQYF

J gene: TRBJ1-2
clone size: .
V gene: TRBV28
D gene: .
CDR3 DNA: TGTGCCAGCAGTTCAGGGTCGGTGGGTAGATCGGCCTACACCTTC
CDR3 protein: CASSSGSVGRSAYTF

J gene: TRBJ1-1
clone size: .
V gene: TRBV15
D gene: .
CDR3 DNA: TGTGCCACCAGCAGAGATCAATCGGGTGAAGCTTTCTTT
CDR3 protein: CATSRDQSGEAFF

J gene: TRBJ2-2
clone size: .
V gene: TRBV14
D gene: TRBD1
CDR3 DNA: TGTGCCAGCAGCCTTCAGGGACAGGGAAGGACCGGGGAGCTGTTTTTT
CDR3 protein: CASSLQGQGRTGELFF

J gene: TRBJ2-3
clone size: few
V gene: TRBV5-1
D gene: .
CDR3 DNA: TGCGCCAGCAGCCACGGGGTAGATCCAGATACGCAGTATTTT
CDR3 protein: CASSHGVDPDTQYF

J gene: TRBJ1-2
clone size: .
V gene: TRBV5-6
D gene: .
CDR3 DNA: TGTGCCAGCAGCTTGACAGGGCTCTCCTATGGCTACACCTTC
CDR3 protein: CASSLTGLSYGYTF

J gene: TRBJ2-2
clone size: few
V gene: TRBV29-1
D gene: TRBD1
CDR3 DNA: TGCAGCGTTAGCCGGGACAGTGTCACCGGGGAGCTGTTTTTT
CDR3 protein: CSVSRDSVTGELFF

J gene: TRBJ1-5
clone size: .
V gene: TRBV7-2
D gene: TRBD1
CDR3 DNA: TGTGCCAGCAGCTATACCGGGACAGGCCTCAATCAGCCCCAGCATTTT
CDR3 protein: CASSYTGTGLNQPQHF

J gene: TRBJ2-5
clone size: few
V gene: TRBV29-1
D gene: TRBD1
CDR3 DNA: TGCAGCTCAACGAACAGGGGTGGCGGGGAGACCCAGTACTTC
CDR3 protein: CSSTNRGGGETQYF

J gene: TRBJ2-7
clone size: few
V gene: TRBV7-9
D gene: .
CDR3 DNA: TGTGCCAGCAGCCCCTCCCCGACAGTCACCTACGAGCAGTACTTC
CDR3 protein: CASSPSPTVTYEQYF

J gene: TRBJ2-5
clone size: .
V gene: TRBV11-2
D gene: TRBD2
CDR3 DNA: TGTGCCAGCAGCAGAGGACTAGCCCAAGAGACCCAGTACTTC
CDR3 protein: CASSRGLAQETQYF

J gene: TRBJ2-3
clone size: .
V gene: TRBV30
D gene: .
CDR3 DNA: TGTGCCTGGACAGCACTATCGAGCACAGATACGCAGTATTTT
CDR3 protein: CAWTALSSTDTQYF

J gene: TRBJ2-5
clone size: few
V gene: TRBV15
D gene: .
CDR3 DNA: TGTGCCACCAGCAGAGATCGGCGGTGGGGAGGGACCCAGTACTTC
CDR3 protein: CATSRDRRWGGTQYF

J gene: TRBJ2-7
clone size: .
V gene: TRBV4-1
D gene: TRBD1
CDR3 DNA: TGCGCCAGCAGCCAAGTAAGGGGACAGGGTCCCTACGAGCAGTACTTC
CDR3 protein: CASSQVRGQGPYEQYF

J gene: TRBJ2-7
clone size: few
V gene: TRBV29-1
D gene: .
CDR3 DNA: TGCAGCGTTGACGGGCAGGGTAGCTACGAGCAGTACTTC
CDR3 protein: CSVDGQGSYEQYF

J gene: TRBJ1-5
clone size: few
V gene: TRBV5-1
D gene: .
CDR3 DNA: TGCGCCAGCAGCCCAGCGGCGGGGCAAGGTAGCAATCAGCCCCAGCATTTT
CDR3 protein: CASSPAAGQGSNQPQHF

J gene: TRBJ2-1
clone size: few
V gene: TRBV25-1
D gene: .
CDR3 DNA: TGTGCCAGCAGTGCGGACACGAATGAGCAGTTCTTC
CDR3 protein: CASSADTNEQFF

J gene: TRBJ1-1
clone size: few
V gene: TRBV6-6
D gene: .
CDR3 DNA: TGTGCCAGCAGTTACTCACGGGAAGGACGGCCTGAAGCTTTCTTT
CDR3 protein: CASSYSREGRPEAFF

J gene: TRBJ2-3
clone size: .
V gene: TRBV29-1
D gene: .
CDR3 DNA: TGCAGCTCCTACACAGATACGCAGTATTTT
CDR3 protein: CSSYTDTQYF

J gene: TRBJ1-5
clone size: few
V gene: TRBV4-1
D gene: .
CDR3 DNA: TGCGCCAGCAGCCAAGATCGACGACAACCCCAGCATTTT
CDR3 protein: CASSQDRRQPQHF

J gene: TRBJ2-1
clone size: few
V gene: TRBV28
D gene: .
CDR3 DNA: TGTGCCAGCAGTCACGGGACTCTGGTTAATGAGCAGTTCTTC
CDR3 protein: CASSHGTLVNEQFF

J gene: TRBJ2-3
clone size: .
V gene: TRBV18
D gene: .
CDR3 DNA: TGTGCCAGCTCACTTACTGGCGGAGACACAGATACGCAGTATTTT
CDR3 protein: CASSLTGGDTDTQYF

J gene: TRBJ2-1
clone size: few
V gene: TRBV7-9
D gene: .
CDR3 DNA: TGTGCCAGCAGCTTCGTTCGTGGGGGCGAGCAGTTCTTC
CDR3 protein: CASSFVRGGEQFF

J gene: TRBJ2-7
clone size: few
V gene: TRBV28
D gene: .
CDR3 DNA: TGTGCCAGCAGTTTAAAGCGGAGGTACGAGCAGTACTTC
CDR3 protein: CASSLKRRYEQYF

J gene: TRBJ2-1
clone size: .
V gene: TRBV28
D gene: TRBD2
CDR3 DNA: TGTGCCAGCAGTCGGATCGGGACTAGCTCTGAGCAGTTCTTC
CDR3 protein: CASSRIGTSSEQFF

J gene: TRBJ2-3
clone size: few
V gene: TRBV4-1
D gene: .
CDR3 DNA: TGCGCCAGCAGCCGCGGGACCCCTTCCCCCGATACGCAGTATTTT
CDR3 protein: CASSRGTPSPDTQYF

J gene: TRBJ1-2
clone size: .
V gene: TRBV29-1
D gene: .
CDR3 DNA: TGCAGCGTTGACCCTGGGGGCCGGCAGGGAGGCTACACCTTC
CDR3 protein: CSVDPGGRQGGYTF

J gene: TRBJ2-1
clone size: .
V gene: TRBV29-1
D gene: .
CDR3 DNA: TGCAGCGTTGAAACGGGGTCAGGGCAGTTCTTC
CDR3 protein: CSVETGSGQFF

J gene: TRBJ1-3
clone size: few
V gene: TRBV14
D gene: TRBD1
CDR3 DNA: TGTGCCAGCAGTCACAGGGGGCGAGGAAACACCATATATTTT
CDR3 protein: CASSHRGRGNTIYF

J gene: TRBJ2-2
clone size: .
V gene: TRBV5-4
D gene: .
CDR3 DNA: TGTGCCAGCAGCTTGGTGGGGGGGCTGTACACCGGGGAGCTGTTTTTT
CDR3 protein: CASSLVGGLYTGELFF

J gene: TRBJ1-1
clone size: .
V gene: TRBV10-3
D gene: .
CDR3 DNA: TGTGCCATCAGTGGGGCCACTACTGAAGCTTTCTTT
CDR3 protein: CAISGATTEAFF

J gene: TRBJ2-4
clone size: .
V gene: TRBV29-1
D gene: .
CDR3 DNA: TGCAGCGTTGAGGGCACCGGGGTTCACATTCAGTACTTC
CDR3 protein: CSVEGTGVHIQYF

J gene: TRBJ1-2
clone size: few
V gene: TRBV2
D gene: .
CDR3 DNA: TGTGCCAGCAATTCACAGGGTTCCAACTATGGCTACACCTTC
CDR3 protein: CASNSQGSNYGYTF

J gene: TRBJ2-1
clone size: .
V gene: TRBV5-1
D gene: .
CDR3 DNA: TGCGCCAGCAGCTTGCAGGGGCTTACCTACAATGAGCAGTTCTTC
CDR3 protein: CASSLQGLTYNEQFF

J gene: TRBJ2-5
clone size: few
V gene: TRBV6-5
D gene: .
CDR3 DNA: TGTGCCAGCAGTTACGGACCGGACAGCCAAGAGACCCAGTACTTC
CDR3 protein: CASSYGPDSQETQYF

J gene: TRBJ2-1
clone size: .
V gene: TRBV7-3
D gene: TRBD1
CDR3 DNA: TGTGCCAGCAGCTTATTCCCGGGACAGGGGAATAGTGAGCAGTTCTTC
CDR3 protein: CASSLFPGQGNSEQFF

J gene: TRBJ1-1
clone size: few
V gene: TRBV4-1
D gene: .
CDR3 DNA: TGCGCCAGCAGCCAACCGGGGAGGAACACTGAAGCTTTCTTT
CDR3 protein: CASSQPGRNTEAFF

J gene: TRBJ2-5
clone size: .
V gene: TRBV7-7
D gene: .
CDR3 DNA: TGTGCTAGCAGCTTCGGGGGAGGCGAGACCCAGTACTTC
CDR3 protein: CASSFGGGETQYF

J gene: TRBJ1-4
clone size: few
V gene: TRBV29-1
D gene: TRBD1
CDR3 DNA: TGCAGCGTTTCCGGGACAGCTAATGAAAAACTGTTTTTT
CDR3 protein: CSVSGTANEKLFF